Listed below are T cell receptor beta chains from one sample, sequenced in a study of human thymus T cells. Profiling relied on immunoSEQ multiplex PCR, and the TCRdb table lists in-frame clones only, not all of them. The table lists some 120,000 clones, 90% to 95% of them singletons. Sequencing was done on a sample of thymus tissue. Receptor source: a boy in the first two years of life with a congenital heart defect but otherwise immunologically healthy. Both conserved end residues are trimmed from each CDR3. The size entry is marked missing in some rows and otherwise reads once, few, many or a size class.

>TRBV27|TRBJ1-5|-
ASSSGGFHQPQH
>TRBV5-8|TRBJ1-5|-
ASSYGNNQPQH
>TRBV2|TRBJ2-1|-
ASSASRVPDEQF
>TRBV7-3|TRBJ1-3|-
ASSSTSPQVHSGNTIY
>TRBV5-1|TRBJ1-2|-
ASSFGLGGYT
>TRBV6-6|TRBJ2-7|-
ASIGHNEQY
>TRBV21-1|TRBJ2-3|-
ATPGQGGTDTQY
>TRBV11-2|TRBJ2-7|-
ASSLDLELAGHEQY
>TRBV2|TRBJ2-7|-
ASSDALAGGPTGEQY
>TRBV28|TRBJ1-6|-
ASSLYPGQGASDSPLH
>TRBV7-2|TRBJ2-7|-
ASSQGTVEQY
>TRBV30|TRBJ2-1|-
AWSVSSGGGNEQF
>TRBV10-3|TRBJ1-2|-
AIRPLRQYGYT
>TRBV5-6|TRBJ1-3|once
ASSLTFSGGNTIY
>TRBV5-6|TRBJ2-2|-
ASSWGKHTGELF
>TRBV2|TRBJ1-1|-
ASSEGGNGNEEAF
>TRBV6-1|TRBJ2-7|-
ASPTSRGEQY
>TRBV19|TRBJ1-3|-
ASSIRQGYSGNTIY
>TRBV4-3|TRBJ2-2|-
ASSQGRGAGYAGELF
>TRBV11-2|TRBJ2-1|-
ASSLDLAAGGHYNEQF
>TRBV30|TRBJ1-6|once
ARLWPGTLYFGDSPSYNSPLH
>TRBV4-3|TRBJ2-7|-
ASSQDPGAYEQY
>TRBV11-3|TRBJ2-7|once
ASSVRRTGSLYEQY
>TRBV10-1|TRBJ2-3|-
ASSEGTGASGFTDTQY
>TRBV2|TRBJ2-1|-
ASSDDRGNYNEQF
>TRBV5-1|TRBJ2-7|-
ASSGGPALAEQY
>TRBV10-3|TRBJ1-6|-
AISEYRTANNSPLH
>TRBV28|TRBJ2-1|-
ASSLSSTSGNHNEQF
>TRBV18|TRBJ2-5|-
ASSPRFEFGLAGAETQY
>TRBV7-9|TRBJ1-5|-
ASSPTGGNQPQH
>TRBV7-2|TRBJ2-5|-
ASSPKRPVSGERETQY
>TRBV7-8|TRBJ2-5|-
ASSLRQTQETQY
>TRBV5-1|TRBJ1-1|-
ASSLTGAAEAF
>TRBV10-3|TRBJ2-7|once
AISEARGVYYEQY
>TRBV27|TRBJ2-2|-
ASSRSGQGITGELF
>TRBV5-1|TRBJ2-3|-
ASSLNGGPDTQY
>TRBV5-1|TRBJ1-1|-
ASSPDRGRPLDTEAF
>TRBV5-1|TRBJ1-2|-
ASSLDPNYGYT
>TRBV9|TRBJ2-5|-
ASSVRDREEFGQETQY
>TRBV18|TRBJ1-2|-
ASSPPERGDRYGYT
>TRBV9|TRBJ2-2|-
ASSVVQGPGELF
>TRBV5-1|TRBJ2-1|once
ASSLVRPRAANEQF
>TRBV6-6|TRBJ1-4|-
ASSGDTSTNEKLF
>TRBV11-2|TRBJ2-4|-
ASSPPTGPVGKNIQY
>TRBV9|TRBJ2-1|-
ASNDKLAPDHEQF
>TRBV27|TRBJ1-5|-
ASSYRGPHQPQH
>TRBV6-1|TRBJ1-2|-
ASSVHRSTNYGYT
>TRBV11-2|TRBJ1-2|-
ASSPLRTGGPLNYGYT
>TRBV5-4|TRBJ1-6|-
ASSSTHYGTYNSPLH
>TRBV11-2|TRBJ1-4|-
ASSLWDRGREKLF
>TRBV7-9|TRBJ2-7|-
ASSPLTRGYEQY
>TRBV19|TRBJ1-1|-
ASKKQGATEAF
>TRBV20-1|TRBJ2-3|-
SARPADTQY
>TRBV19|TRBJ2-3|-
ASSADRTDTQY